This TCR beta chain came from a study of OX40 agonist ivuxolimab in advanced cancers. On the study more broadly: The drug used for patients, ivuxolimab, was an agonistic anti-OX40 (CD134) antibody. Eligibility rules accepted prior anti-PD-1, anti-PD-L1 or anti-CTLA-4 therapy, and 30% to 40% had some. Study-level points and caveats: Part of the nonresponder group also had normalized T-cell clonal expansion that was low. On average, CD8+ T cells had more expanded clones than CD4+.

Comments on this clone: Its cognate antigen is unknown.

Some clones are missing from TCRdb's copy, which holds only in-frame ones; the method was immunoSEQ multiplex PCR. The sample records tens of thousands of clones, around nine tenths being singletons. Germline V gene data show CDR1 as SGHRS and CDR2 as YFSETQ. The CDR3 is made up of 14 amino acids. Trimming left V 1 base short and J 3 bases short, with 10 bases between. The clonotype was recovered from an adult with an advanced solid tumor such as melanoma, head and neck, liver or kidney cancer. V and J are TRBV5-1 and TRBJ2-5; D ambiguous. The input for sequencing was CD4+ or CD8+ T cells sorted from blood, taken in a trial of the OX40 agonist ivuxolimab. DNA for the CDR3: TGCGCCAGCAGCTTGATGGCCGATAAAGAGACCCAGTACTTC. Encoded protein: CASSLMADKETQYF.